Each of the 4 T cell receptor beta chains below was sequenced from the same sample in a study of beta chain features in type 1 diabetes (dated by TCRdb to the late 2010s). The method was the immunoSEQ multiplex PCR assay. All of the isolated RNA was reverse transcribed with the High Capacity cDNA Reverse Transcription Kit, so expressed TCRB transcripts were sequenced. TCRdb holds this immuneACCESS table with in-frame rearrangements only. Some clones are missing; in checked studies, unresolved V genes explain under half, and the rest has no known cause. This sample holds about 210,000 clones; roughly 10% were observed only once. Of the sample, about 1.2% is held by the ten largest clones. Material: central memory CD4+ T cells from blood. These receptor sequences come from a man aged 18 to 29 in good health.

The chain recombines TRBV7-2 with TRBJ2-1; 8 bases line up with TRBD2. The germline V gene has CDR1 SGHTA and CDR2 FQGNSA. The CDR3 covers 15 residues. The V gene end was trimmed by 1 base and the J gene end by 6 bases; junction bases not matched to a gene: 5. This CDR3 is CASSLVAGILNEQFF. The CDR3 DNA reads TGTGCCAGCAGCTTAGTAGCGGGAATTCTCAATGAGCAGTTCTTC. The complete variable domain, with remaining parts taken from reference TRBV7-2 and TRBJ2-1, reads GAGVSQSPSNKVTEKGKDVELRCDPISGHTALYWYRQSLGQGLEFLIYFQGNSAPDKSGLPSDRFSAERTGGSVSTLTIQRTQQEDSAVYLCASSLVAGILNEQFFGPGTRLTVL.

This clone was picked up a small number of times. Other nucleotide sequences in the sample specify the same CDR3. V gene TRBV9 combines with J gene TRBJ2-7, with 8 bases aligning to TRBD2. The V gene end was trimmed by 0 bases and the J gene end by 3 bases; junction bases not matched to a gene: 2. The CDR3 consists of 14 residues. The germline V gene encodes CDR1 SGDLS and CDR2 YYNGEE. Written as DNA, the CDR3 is TGTGCCAGCAGCGTAGCCAGCGGGAGCTACGAGCAGTACTTC. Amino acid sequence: CASSVASGSYEQYF. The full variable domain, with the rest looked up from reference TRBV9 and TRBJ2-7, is DSGVTQTPKHLITATGQRVTLRCSPRSGDLSVYWYQQSLDQGLQFLIQYYNGEERAKGNILERFSAQQFPDLHSELNLSSLELGDSALYFCASSVASGSYEQYFGPGTRLTVT.

The chain's CDR3 is CASSPIEGAGYTF. The CDR3 nucleotides are TGTGCCAGCTCACCAATCGAGGGAGCCGGCTACACCTTC. The chain is built from TRBV18 and TRBJ1-2, with unresolved D. CDR3 length: 13 amino acids. CDR1 is KGHSH, CDR2 LQKENI, per germline. V gave up 2 bases and J gave up 8 bases, with 12 bases separating them.

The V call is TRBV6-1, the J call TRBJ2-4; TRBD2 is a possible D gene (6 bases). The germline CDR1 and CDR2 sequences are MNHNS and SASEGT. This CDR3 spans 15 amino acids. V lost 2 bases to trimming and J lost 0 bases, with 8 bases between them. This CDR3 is CASSEPGLAKNIQYF. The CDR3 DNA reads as TGTGCCAGCAGTGAACCGGGACTAGCCAAAAACATTCAGTACTTC.